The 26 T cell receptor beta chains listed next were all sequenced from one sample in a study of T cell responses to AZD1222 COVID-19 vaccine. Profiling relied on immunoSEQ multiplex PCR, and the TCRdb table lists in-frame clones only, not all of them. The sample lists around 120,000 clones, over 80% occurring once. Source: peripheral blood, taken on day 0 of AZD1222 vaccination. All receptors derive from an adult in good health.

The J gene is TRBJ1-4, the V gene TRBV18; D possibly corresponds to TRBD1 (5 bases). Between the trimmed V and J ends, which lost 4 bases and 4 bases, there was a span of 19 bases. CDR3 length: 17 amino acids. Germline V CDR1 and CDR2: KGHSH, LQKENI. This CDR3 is CASSQPGTYINNEKLFF. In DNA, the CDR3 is TGTGCCAGCTCACAACCTGGGACTTACATTAATAATGAAAAACTGTTTTTT. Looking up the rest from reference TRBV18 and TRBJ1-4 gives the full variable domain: NAGVMQNPRHLVRRRGQEARLRCSPMKGHSHVYWYRQLPEEGLKFMVYLQKENIIDESGMPKERFSAEFPKEGPSILRIQQVVRGDSAAYFCASSQPGTYINNEKLFFGSGTQLSVL.

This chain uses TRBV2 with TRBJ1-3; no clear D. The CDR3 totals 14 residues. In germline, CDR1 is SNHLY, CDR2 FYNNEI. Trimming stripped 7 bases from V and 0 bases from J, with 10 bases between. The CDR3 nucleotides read TGTGCCAGCACAGGACCGATCTCTGGAAACACCATATATTTT. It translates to CASTGPISGNTIYF.

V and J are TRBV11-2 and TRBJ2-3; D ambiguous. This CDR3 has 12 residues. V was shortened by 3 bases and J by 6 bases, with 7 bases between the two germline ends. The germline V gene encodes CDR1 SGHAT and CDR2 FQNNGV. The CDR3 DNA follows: TGTGCCAGCAGCTTGTCTCTGGATACGCAGTATTTT. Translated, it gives CASSLSLDTQYF.

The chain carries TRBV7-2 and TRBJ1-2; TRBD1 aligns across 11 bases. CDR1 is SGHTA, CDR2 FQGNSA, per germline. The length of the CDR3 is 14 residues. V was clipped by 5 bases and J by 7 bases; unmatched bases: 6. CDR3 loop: CASSAWTGGGGYTF. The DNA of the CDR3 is TGTGCCAGCAGCGCCTGGACAGGGGGCGGTGGCTACACCTTC.

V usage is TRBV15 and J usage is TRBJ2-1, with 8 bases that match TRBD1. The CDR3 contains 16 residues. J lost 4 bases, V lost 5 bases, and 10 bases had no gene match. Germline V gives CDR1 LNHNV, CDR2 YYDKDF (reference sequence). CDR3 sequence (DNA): TGTGCCACCAGCGGCAAAGACAGGGGTTTTTACAATGAGCAGTTCTTC. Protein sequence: CATSGKDRGFYNEQFF.

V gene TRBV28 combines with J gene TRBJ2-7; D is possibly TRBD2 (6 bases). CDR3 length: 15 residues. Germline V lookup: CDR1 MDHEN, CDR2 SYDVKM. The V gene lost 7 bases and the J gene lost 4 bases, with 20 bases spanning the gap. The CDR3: CASMGTYTDGYEQYF. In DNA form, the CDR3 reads TGTGCCAGCATGGGGACTTACACGGATGGATACGAGCAGTACTTC. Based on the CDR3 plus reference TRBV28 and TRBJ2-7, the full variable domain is DVKVTQSSRYLVKRTGEKVFLECVQDMDHENMFWYRQDPGLGLRLIYFSYDVKMKEKGDIPEGYSVSREKKERFSLILESASTNQTSMYLCASMGTYTDGYEQYFGPGTRLTVT.

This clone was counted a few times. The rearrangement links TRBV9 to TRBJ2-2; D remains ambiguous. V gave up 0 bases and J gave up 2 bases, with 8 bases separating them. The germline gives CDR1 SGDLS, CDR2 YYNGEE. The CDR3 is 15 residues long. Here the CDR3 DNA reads TGTGCCAGCAGCGTAGAAACAGCTAACACCGGGGAGCTGTTTTTT. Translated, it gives CASSVETANTGELFF.

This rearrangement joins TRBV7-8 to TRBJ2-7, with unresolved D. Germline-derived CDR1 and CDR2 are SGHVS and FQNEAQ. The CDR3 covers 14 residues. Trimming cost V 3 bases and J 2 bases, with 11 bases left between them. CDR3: CASSLVGETYEQYF. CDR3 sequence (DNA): TGTGCCAGCAGCTTGGTCGGCGAAACCTACGAGCAGTACTTC.

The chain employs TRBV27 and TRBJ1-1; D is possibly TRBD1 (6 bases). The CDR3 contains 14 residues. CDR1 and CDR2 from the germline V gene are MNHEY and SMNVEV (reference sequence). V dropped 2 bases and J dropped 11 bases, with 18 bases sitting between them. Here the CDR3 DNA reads TGTGCCAGCAGTTTAGTTGGGGGCCACAATGAGGCTTTCTTT. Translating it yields CASSLVGGHNEAFF.

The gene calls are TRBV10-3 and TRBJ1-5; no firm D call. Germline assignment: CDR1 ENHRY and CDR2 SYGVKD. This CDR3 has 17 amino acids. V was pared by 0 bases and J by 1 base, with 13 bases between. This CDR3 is CAISESKRDPSNQPQHF. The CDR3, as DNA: TGTGCCATCAGTGAGTCGAAAAGGGATCCAAGCAATCAGCCCCAGCATTTT.

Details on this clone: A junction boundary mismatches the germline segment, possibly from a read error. The CDR3: CASRNPGPTGLFAF. CDR3 coding DNA: TGTGCCAGCAGGAACCCGGGCCCTACCGGGCTTTTTGCTTTC. The chain couples TRBV7-9 to TRBJ2-7; D unclear. Per the germline V gene, CDR1 is SEHNR and CDR2 is FQNEAQ (reference sequence). This CDR3 spans 14 amino acids.

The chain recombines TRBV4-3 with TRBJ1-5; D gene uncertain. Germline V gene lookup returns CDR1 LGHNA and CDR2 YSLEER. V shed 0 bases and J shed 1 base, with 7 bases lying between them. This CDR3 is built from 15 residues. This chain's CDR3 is CASSQDRKSNQPQHF. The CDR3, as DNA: TGCGCCAGCAGCCAAGACAGGAAAAGCAATCAGCCCCAGCATTTT.

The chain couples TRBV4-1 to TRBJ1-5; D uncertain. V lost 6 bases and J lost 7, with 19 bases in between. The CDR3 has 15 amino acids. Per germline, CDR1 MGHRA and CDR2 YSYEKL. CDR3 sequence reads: CASSPDIGARQPQHF. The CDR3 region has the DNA TGCGCCAGCAGTCCAGATATCGGCGCACGACAGCCCCAGCATTTT.

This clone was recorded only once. CDR3 sequence: CASSYFLGGSYEQYF. For the CDR3, the DNA is TGTGCCAGCAGTTATTTTCTCGGCGGCTCCTACGAGCAGTACTTC. The rearrangement uses TRBV6-5 and TRBJ2-7; D is undetermined. The CDR3 is 15 residues long. V was clipped by 3 bases and J by 0 bases, with 12 bases between them. CDR1 and CDR2 (germline): MNHEY, SVGAGI.

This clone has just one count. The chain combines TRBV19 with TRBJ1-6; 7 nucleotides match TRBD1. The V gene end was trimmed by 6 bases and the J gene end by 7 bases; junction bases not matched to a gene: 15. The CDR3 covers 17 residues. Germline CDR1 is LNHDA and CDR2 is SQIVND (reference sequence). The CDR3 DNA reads TGTGCCAGTAGGAAGTGGGACAGACGCGTCAACAATTCACCCCTCCACTTT. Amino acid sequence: CASRKWDRRVNNSPLHF.

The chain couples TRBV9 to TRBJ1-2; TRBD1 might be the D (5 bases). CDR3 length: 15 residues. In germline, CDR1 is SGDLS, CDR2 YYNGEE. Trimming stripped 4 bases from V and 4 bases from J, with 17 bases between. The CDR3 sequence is CASSPEAGSTYGYTF. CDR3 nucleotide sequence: TGTGCCAGCAGCCCCGAGGCAGGGAGCACCTATGGCTACACCTTC. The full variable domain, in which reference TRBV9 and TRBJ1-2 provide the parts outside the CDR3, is DSGVTQTPKHLITATGQRVTLRCSPRSGDLSVYWYQQSLDQGLQFLIQYYNGEERAKGNILERFSAQQFPDLHSELNLSSLELGDSALYFCASSPEAGSTYGYTFGSGTRLTVV.

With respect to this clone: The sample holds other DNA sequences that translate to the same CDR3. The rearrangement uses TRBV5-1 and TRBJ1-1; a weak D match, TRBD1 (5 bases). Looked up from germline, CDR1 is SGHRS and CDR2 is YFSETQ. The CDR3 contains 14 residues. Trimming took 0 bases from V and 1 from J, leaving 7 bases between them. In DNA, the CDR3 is TGCGCCAGCAGCTTGGTGGGGGAGAACACTGAAGCTTTCTTT. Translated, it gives CASSLVGENTEAFF.

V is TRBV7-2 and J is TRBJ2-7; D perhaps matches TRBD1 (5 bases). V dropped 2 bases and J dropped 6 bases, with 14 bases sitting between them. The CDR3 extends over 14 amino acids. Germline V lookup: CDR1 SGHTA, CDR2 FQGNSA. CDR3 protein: CASSLNRQSGEQYF. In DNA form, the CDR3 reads TGTGCCAGCAGCTTAAATAGACAGTCTGGCGAGCAGTACTTC.

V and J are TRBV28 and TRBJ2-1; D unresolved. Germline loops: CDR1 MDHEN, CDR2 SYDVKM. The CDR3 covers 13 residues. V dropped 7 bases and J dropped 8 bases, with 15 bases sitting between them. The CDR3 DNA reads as TGTGCCAGCACCCCTAGTGGTTCTGATGAGCAGTTCTTC. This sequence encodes CASTPSGSDEQFF. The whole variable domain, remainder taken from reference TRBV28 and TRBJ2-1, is DVKVTQSSRYLVKRTGEKVFLECVQDMDHENMFWYRQDPGLGLRLIYFSYDVKMKEKGDIPEGYSVSREKKERFSLILESASTNQTSMYLCASTPSGSDEQFFGPGTRLTVL.

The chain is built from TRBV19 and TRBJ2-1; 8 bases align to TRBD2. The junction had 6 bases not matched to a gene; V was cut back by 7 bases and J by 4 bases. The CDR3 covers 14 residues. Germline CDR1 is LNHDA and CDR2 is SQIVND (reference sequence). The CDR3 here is CASTPIAGYNEQFF. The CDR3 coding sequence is TGTGCCAGTACCCCGATAGCGGGGTACAATGAGCAGTTCTTC. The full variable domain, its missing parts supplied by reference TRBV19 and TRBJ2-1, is DGGITQSPKYLFRKEGQNVTLSCEQNLNHDAMYWYRQDPGQGLRLIYYSQIVNDFQKGDIAEGYSVSREKKESFPLTVTSAQKNPTAFYLCASTPIAGYNEQFFGPGTRLTVL.

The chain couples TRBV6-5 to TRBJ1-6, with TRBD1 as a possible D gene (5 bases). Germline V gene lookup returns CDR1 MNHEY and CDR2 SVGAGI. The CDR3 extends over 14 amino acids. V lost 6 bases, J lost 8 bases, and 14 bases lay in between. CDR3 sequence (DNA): TGTGCCAGCAGGGGGGTGGGGTACGATTCACCCCTCCACTTT. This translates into CASRGVGYDSPLHF.

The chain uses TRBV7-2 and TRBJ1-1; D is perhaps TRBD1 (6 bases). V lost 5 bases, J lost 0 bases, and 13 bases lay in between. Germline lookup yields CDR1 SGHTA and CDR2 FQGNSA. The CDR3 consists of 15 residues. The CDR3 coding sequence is TGTGCCAGCAGCATCGGACAGCTCATGAACACTGAAGCTTTCTTT. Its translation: CASSIGQLMNTEAFF.

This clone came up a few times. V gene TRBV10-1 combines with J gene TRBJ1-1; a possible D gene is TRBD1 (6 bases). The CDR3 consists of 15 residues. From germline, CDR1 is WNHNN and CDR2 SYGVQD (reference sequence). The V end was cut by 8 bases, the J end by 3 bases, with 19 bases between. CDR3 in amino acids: CASSAGQLGDTEAFF. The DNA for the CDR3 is TGCGCCAGCTCGGCAGGACAGTTGGGGGACACTGAAGCTTTCTTT.

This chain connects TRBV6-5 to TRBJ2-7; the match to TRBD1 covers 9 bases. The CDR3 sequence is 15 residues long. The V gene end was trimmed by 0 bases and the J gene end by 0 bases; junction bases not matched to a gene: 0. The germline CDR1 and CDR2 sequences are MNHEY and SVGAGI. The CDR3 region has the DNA TGTGCCAGCAGTTACTCGGGACAGGGCTCCTACGAGCAGTACTTC. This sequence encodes CASSYSGQGSYEQYF.

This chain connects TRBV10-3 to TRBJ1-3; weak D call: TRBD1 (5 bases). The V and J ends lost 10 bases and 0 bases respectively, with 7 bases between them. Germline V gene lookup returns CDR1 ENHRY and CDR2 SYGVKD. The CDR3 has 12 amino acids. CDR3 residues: CASRASGNTIYF. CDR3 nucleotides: TGTGCCAGCAGGGCCTCTGGAAACACCATATATTTT.

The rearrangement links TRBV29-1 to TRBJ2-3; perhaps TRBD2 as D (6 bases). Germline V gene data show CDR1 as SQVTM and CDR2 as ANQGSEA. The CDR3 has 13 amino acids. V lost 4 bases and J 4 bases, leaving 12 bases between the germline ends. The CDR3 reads CSVATGAADTQYF. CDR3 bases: TGCAGCGTTGCGACGGGAGCCGCAGATACGCAGTATTTT.